The text below deals with one TCR beta chain. Authors' analysis steps: Cell counts per sample came from amplifying reference gene primers. Generated by immunoSEQ multiplex PCR, the TCRdb table keeps only in-frame clones and is missing some. The V and J calls and clone size come from that table; D and trimming were worked out from the DNA. The sample includes about 9,900 clones, about 80% of them seen just once. From germline, CDR1 is MDHEN and CDR2 SYDVKM. The ends were cut back, 11 bases at V and 2 bases at J, with 18 bases in the middle. The CDR3 has 15 amino acids. The data originate from a study of blood T cell repertoires in COVID-19.

The J gene is TRBJ2-2, the V gene TRBV28; a possible D gene is TRBD2 (5 bases). Sequencing input: peripheral blood. The TCR originated in a human donor in a cohort sampled during active COVID-19. In DNA form, the CDR3 reads TGTGCCGGCAAGCCTCGGACGGGAAACACCGGGGAGCTGTTTTTT. This gives the protein CAGKPRTGNTGELFF.